Following are 9 T cell receptor beta chains from one sample sequenced in a study of shared clonotypes between healthy human individuals. The assay was immunoSEQ multiplex PCR, and TCRdb's table has in-frame clones only and misses some. The table shows fewer than 500,000 clones, with 60% to 80% occurring only once. The sequencing sample was made of PBMCs. These receptors all stem from a woman between 35 and 50 years old in good health. Some clones in this sample may be carry-over from other donors' samples.

At least ten counts were recorded for this clone. Other nucleotide sequences in the sample specify the same CDR3. The CDR3 bases are TGCGCCAGCAGCCCTGTTCCCGGGGAGCTGTTTTTT. Translation gives CASSPVPGELFF. The chain employs TRBV5-1 and TRBJ2-2; no firm D call. Germline V gene lookup returns CDR1 SGHRS and CDR2 YFSETQ. The V end lost 4 bases, the J end lost 6 bases, and 7 bases lay between the germline ends. This CDR3 spans 12 amino acids. The variable domain in full, completed from reference TRBV5-1 and TRBJ2-2, reads KAGVTQTPRYLIKTRGQQVTLSCSPISGHRSVSWYQQTPGQGLQFLFEYFSETQRNKGNFPGRFSGRQFSNSRSEMNVSTLELGDSALYLCASSPVPGELFFGEGSRLTVL.

The genes are TRBV7-9 and TRBJ2-1; D possibly matches TRBD1 or TRBD2 (7 bases each). Germline V gives CDR1 SEHNR, CDR2 FQNEAQ (reference sequence). The germline V and J ends were trimmed by 5 bases and 8 bases, with 22 bases remaining between them. This CDR3 is 16 amino acids long. CDR3 sequence (DNA): TGTGCCAGCAGCCTATCAGGGGGAGGGATAATATATGAGCAGTTCTTC. It is translated as CASSLSGGGIIYEQFF.

Worth noting for this clone: One base away lies a much larger clone, so this may be a sequencing read error. The DNA for the CDR3 is TGCAGCGCTCCCCTGGGGGGCCTGAACTATGGCTACACCTTC. It is translated as CSAPLGGLNYGYTF. This chain connects TRBV29-1 to TRBJ1-2, with a tentative D call TRBD1 (6 bases). This CDR3 comprises 14 residues. V was cut by 7 bases and J by 2 bases, with 17 bases left in between. The germline V gene has CDR1 SQVTM and CDR2 ANQGSEA.

This chain uses TRBV18 with TRBJ1-1, with D possibly TRBD1 on 6 matching bases. Germline loops: CDR1 KGHSH, CDR2 LQKENI. The CDR3 is made up of 13 amino acids. V dropped 6 bases and J dropped 10 bases, with 18 bases sitting between them. DNA for the CDR3: TGTGCCAGCTCCCTGGACAGTCCCAGCTCAGCTTTCTTT. It codes for CASSLDSPSSAFF.

With respect to this clone: A much larger clone lies a single base off, so this may be a read error. The chain links TRBV4-2 to TRBJ2-5; 9 nucleotides match TRBD2. This CDR3 contains 17 residues. Germline V gene lookup returns CDR1 LGHNA and CDR2 YNFKEQ. This CDR3 is CTSSQDGPSGAQETQYF. The CDR3 DNA is TGTACCAGCAGCCAAGATGGACCTAGCGGGGCTCAAGAGACCCAGTACTTC.

This chain uses TRBV28 with TRBJ1-5; D remains ambiguous. The ends were cut back, 4 bases at V and 7 bases at J, with 5 bases in the middle. The germline V gene encodes CDR1 MDHEN and CDR2 SYDVKM. The CDR3 loop spans 11 amino acids. The DNA of the CDR3 is TGTGCCAGCAGTTCCACCCAGCCCCAGCATTTT. It encodes CASSSTQPQHF.

The J gene is TRBJ1-1, the V gene TRBV7-2, with 9 bases identical to TRBD1. There are 14 residues in the CDR3. CDR1 and CDR2 from the germline V gene are SGHTA and FQGNSA. V trimming: 1 base; J trimming: 9 bases; junction bases outside the gene matches: 6. The CDR3 here is CASSLVGTGTKAFF. As DNA, the CDR3 is TGTGCCAGCAGCTTAGTCGGGACAGGGACTAAAGCTTTCTTT.

The chain links TRBV6-1 to TRBJ1-1; 8 bases align to TRBD1. The germline V gene has CDR1 MNHNS and CDR2 SASEGT. V was clipped by 6 bases and J by 4 bases; unmatched bases: 10. This CDR3 has 15 residues. CDR3 residues: CASSHPDREVTEAFF. CDR3 nucleotides: TGTGCCAGCAGCCACCCGGACAGGGAGGTCACTGAAGCTTTCTTT.

The J gene is TRBJ2-7, the V gene TRBV7-6; weak D call: TRBD1 (6 bases). V lost 4 bases and J 3 bases, leaving 13 bases between the germline ends. Germline CDR1 SGHVS, CDR2 FNYEAQ. The CDR3 has 14 amino acids. CDR3 sequence (DNA): TGTGCCAGCAGCTGGGGGCAGAGGGACTACGAGCAGTACTTC. Protein product: CASSWGQRDYEQYF.